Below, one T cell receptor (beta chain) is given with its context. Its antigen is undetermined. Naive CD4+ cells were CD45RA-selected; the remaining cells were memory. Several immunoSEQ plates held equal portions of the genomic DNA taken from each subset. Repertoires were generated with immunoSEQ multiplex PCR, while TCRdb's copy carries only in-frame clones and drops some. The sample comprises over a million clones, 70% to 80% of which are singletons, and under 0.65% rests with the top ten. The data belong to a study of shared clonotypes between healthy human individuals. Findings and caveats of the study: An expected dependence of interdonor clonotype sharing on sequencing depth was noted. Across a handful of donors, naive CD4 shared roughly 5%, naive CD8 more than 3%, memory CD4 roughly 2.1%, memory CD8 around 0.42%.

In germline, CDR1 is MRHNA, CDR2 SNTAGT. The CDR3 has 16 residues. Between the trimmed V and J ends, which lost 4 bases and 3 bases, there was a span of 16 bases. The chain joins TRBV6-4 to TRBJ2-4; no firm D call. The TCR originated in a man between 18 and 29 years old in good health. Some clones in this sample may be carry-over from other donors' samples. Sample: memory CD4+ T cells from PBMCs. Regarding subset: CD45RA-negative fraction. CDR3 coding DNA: TGTGCCAGCAGTGCAACAGTAGAGATGGGCAAAAACATTCAGTACTTC. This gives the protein CASSATVEMGKNIQYF.